This T cell receptor beta chain was sequenced for a study of control samples from healthy donors and cancer patients. Repertoires were generated with immunoSEQ multiplex PCR, while TCRdb's copy carries only in-frame clones and drops some. The table shows approximately 94,000 clones, with 70% to 85% occurring only once. Input material: PBMCs. The clonotype was recovered from a man in his 70s with lung cancer.

The CDR3 sequence: CASSLETGGTNEKLFF. The CDR3 bases are TGTGCCAGCAGCTTGGAAACAGGGGGCACTAATGAAAAACTGTTTTTT. The chain joins TRBV5-6 to TRBJ1-4; 9 bases match TRBD1. Looked up from germline, CDR1 is SGHDT and CDR2 is YYEEEE. This CDR3 contains 16 residues. Trimming took 0 bases from V and 2 from J; bases not matched to a gene: 2.